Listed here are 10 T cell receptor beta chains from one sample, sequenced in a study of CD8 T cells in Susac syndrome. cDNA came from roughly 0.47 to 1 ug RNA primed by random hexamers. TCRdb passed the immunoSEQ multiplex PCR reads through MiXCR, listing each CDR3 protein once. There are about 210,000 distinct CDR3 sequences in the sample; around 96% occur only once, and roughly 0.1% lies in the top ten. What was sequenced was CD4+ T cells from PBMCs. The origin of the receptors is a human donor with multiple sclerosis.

The CDR3 DNA is TGTGCCAGCAGTTTCTTCCCTAGCGGAGCCTCCTACGAGCAGTACTTC. It yields the protein CASSFFPSGASYEQYF. V gene TRBV28 combines with J gene TRBJ2-7, with TRBD2 matching 7 bases. Germline CDR1 and CDR2: MDHEN and SYDVKM. CDR3 size: 16 residues. Unmatched junction bases numbered 8, after V lost 3 bases and J lost 0 bases.

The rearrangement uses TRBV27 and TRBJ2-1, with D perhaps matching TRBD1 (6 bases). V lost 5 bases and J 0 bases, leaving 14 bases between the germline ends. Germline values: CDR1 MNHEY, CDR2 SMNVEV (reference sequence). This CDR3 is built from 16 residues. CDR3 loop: CASSTSQGSSYNEQFF. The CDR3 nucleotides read TGTGCCAGCAGTACCTCGCAGGGGAGCTCCTACAATGAGCAGTTCTTC.

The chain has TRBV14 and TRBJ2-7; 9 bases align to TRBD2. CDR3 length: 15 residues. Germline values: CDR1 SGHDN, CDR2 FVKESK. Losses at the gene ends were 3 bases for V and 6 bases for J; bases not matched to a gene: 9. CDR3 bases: TGTGCCAGCAGCCAGGCAAGCGGGAGGAAAGGCGAGCAGTACTTC. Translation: CASSQASGRKGEQYF.

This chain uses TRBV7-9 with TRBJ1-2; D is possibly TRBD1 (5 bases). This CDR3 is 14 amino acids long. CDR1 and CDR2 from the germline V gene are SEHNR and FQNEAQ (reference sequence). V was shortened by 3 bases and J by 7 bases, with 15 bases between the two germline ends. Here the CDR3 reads CASSLSRETVGYTF. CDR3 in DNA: TGTGCCAGCAGCTTGTCCAGGGAAACTGTTGGCTACACCTTC.

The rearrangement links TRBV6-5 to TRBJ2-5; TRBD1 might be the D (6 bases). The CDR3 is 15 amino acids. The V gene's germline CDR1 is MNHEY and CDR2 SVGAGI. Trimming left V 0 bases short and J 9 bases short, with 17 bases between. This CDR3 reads CASSYSQGYSLAQYF. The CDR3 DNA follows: TGTGCCAGCAGTTACTCACAGGGCTACTCTCTGGCCCAGTACTTC.

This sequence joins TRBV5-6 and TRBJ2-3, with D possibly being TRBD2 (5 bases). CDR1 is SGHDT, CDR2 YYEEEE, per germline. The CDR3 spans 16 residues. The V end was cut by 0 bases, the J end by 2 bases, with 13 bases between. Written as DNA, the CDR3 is TGTGCCAGCAGCTTGGAAGTTGGAGGTTCCACAGATACGCAGTATTTT. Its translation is CASSLEVGGSTDTQYF. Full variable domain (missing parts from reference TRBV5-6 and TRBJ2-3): DAGVTQSPTHLIKTRGQQVTLRCSPKSGHDTVSWYQQALGQGPQFIFQYYEEEERQRGNFPDRFSGHQFPNYSSELNVNALLLGDSALYLCASSLEVGGSTDTQYFGPGTRLTVL.

In DNA form, the CDR3 reads TGTGCCAGCAGTAAGGGGAGTGAGACCCAGTACTTC. Protein product: CASSKGSETQYF. The chain links TRBV6-6 to TRBJ2-5; the D gene could be TRBD1 or TRBD2 (5 bases each). In germline, CDR1 is MNHNY, CDR2 SVGAGI (reference sequence). V gave up 5 bases and J gave up 5 bases, with 9 bases separating them. The CDR3 sequence is 12 residues long.

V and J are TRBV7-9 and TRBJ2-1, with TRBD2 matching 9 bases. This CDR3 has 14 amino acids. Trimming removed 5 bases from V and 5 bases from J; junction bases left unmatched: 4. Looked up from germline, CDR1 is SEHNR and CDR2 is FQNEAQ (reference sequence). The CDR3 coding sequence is TGTGCCAGCAGCCGTAGCGGGAGCGACAATGAGCAGTTCTTC. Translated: CASSRSGSDNEQFF.

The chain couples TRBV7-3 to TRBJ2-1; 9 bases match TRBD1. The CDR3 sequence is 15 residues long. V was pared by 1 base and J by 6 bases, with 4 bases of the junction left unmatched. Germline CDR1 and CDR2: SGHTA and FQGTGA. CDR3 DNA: TGTGCCAGCAGCTTAAAGGGACAGGGCTTCAATGAGCAGTTCTTC. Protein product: CASSLKGQGFNEQFF.

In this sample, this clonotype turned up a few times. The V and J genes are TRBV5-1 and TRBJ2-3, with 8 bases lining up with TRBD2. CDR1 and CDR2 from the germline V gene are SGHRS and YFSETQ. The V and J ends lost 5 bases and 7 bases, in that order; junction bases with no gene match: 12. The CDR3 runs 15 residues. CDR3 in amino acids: CASRRAQRGTNTQYF. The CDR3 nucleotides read TGCGCCAGCAGAAGGGCCCAGCGGGGGACCAATACGCAGTATTTT.